The 23 T cell receptor beta chains listed next were all sequenced from one sample in a study of T cell responses to AZD1222 COVID-19 vaccine. Sequenced by immunoSEQ multiplex PCR; TCRdb stores in-frame clones only, minus some. The repertoire holds some 120,000 clones, with roughly nine tenths as singletons. The input for sequencing was peripheral blood, taken on day 0 of AZD1222 vaccination. These receptors originate from an adult in good health.

The chain uses TRBV7-9 and TRBJ2-1; D is tentatively TRBD1 or TRBD2 (5 bases each). CDR1 and CDR2 from the germline V gene are SEHNR and FQNEAQ (reference sequence). The V end lost 7 bases, the J end lost 5 bases, and 24 bases lay between the germline ends. This CDR3 contains 17 residues. This chain's CDR3 is CASTTARGRLGDNEQFF. CDR3 sequence (DNA): TGTGCCAGCACCACCGCAAGGGGCCGTTTGGGGGACAATGAGCAGTTCTTC.

In its sample, this clone was seen once. The chain links TRBV3-1 (or the pseudogene TRBV3-2) to TRBJ2-4; TRBD2 matches at 13 bases. The CDR3 covers 16 residues. Germline CDR1 LGHDT, CDR2 YNNKEL (reference sequence). V dropped 5 bases and J dropped 8; count of bases not matched to a gene: 9. CDR3 loop: CASSDGTSGIADIQYF. The CDR3 bases are TGTGCCAGCAGCGACGGGACTAGCGGGATTGCGGACATTCAGTACTTC.

The chain is built from TRBV12-3 or TRBV12-4 and TRBJ2-3; D unclear. V gave up 3 bases and J gave up 2 bases, with 6 bases separating them. CDR3 size: 13 residues. The DNA for the CDR3 is TGTGCCAGCAGTTTGGCTGCCACAGATACGCAGTATTTT. Translating gives CASSLAATDTQYF.

V usage is TRBV2 and J usage is TRBJ1-2, with 8 bases that match TRBD1. Germline CDR1 is SNHLY and CDR2 is FYNNEI. The V gene end was trimmed by 9 bases and the J gene end by 4 bases; junction bases not matched to a gene: 1. CDR3 length: 11 amino acids. CDR3 region: CARTGVYGYTF. As DNA, the CDR3 is TGTGCCAGGACAGGGGTCTATGGCTACACCTTC.

The V call is TRBV19, the J call TRBJ1-1, with unresolved D. Trimming removed 7 bases at V and 3 bases at J, with 6 bases between. CDR1 is LNHDA, CDR2 SQIVND, per germline (reference sequence). The CDR3 has 11 amino acids. DNA of the CDR3: TGTGCCAGTACTATCTACACTGAAGCTTTCTTT. Translated, it gives CASTIYTEAFF.

This sequence joins TRBV9 and TRBJ2-7; D not resolved. The CDR3 contains 14 residues. The germline V gene has CDR1 SGDLS and CDR2 YYNGEE. Trimming pared 4 bases from V and 3 bases from J, leaving 14 bases between. The CDR3 DNA is TGTGCCAGCAGCTCCCGATCGAACAGCTACGAGCAGTACTTC. This encodes CASSSRSNSYEQYF.

Written as DNA, the CDR3 is TGTGCCAGTAGTATGGCAGGGGGCTTATGGAATCAGCCCCAGCATTTT. Its protein product is CASSMAGGLWNQPQHF. This chain connects TRBV19 to TRBJ1-5; TRBD1 matches at 8 bases. Germline assignment: CDR1 LNHDA and CDR2 SQIVND (reference sequence). The CDR3 loop spans 16 amino acids. J gave up 4 bases and V 3 bases, and 8 bases lay outside the gene matches.

This chain joins TRBV19 and TRBJ2-1, with a weak D call TRBD1 (5 bases). Germline V gives CDR1 LNHDA, CDR2 SQIVND (reference sequence). The germline V and J ends were trimmed by 3 bases and 5 bases, with 8 bases remaining between them. The CDR3 runs 13 residues. Here the CDR3 DNA reads TGTGCCAGTAGTATCGGACACAACAATGAGCAGTTCTTC. Amino acids: CASSIGHNNEQFF.

The chain has TRBV5-4 and TRBJ1-4, with a weak D call TRBD1 (5 bases). The CDR3 extends over 17 amino acids. Germline V lookup: CDR1 SGHNT, CDR2 YYREEE (reference sequence). Trimming took off 0 bases at V and 3 bases at J, with 15 bases between the two ends. As DNA, the CDR3 is TGTGCCAGCAGCTTGGTCGGCAGGGACGGTTCTAATGAAAAACTGTTTTTT. The encoded protein is CASSLVGRDGSNEKLFF.

This chain connects TRBV30 to TRBJ2-3; the match to TRBD2 covers 12 bases. Germline CDR1 reads GTSNPN; CDR2 reads SVGIG (reference sequence). V trimming: 1 base; J trimming: 5 bases; junction bases outside the gene matches: 4. This CDR3 has 15 amino acids. CDR3 coding DNA: TGTGCCTGGAGTGGACTAGCGGGAGAGGGAGATACGCAGTATTTT. As protein: CAWSGLAGEGDTQYF.

There are a few counts of this clone. The rearrangement joins TRBV11-1 to TRBJ1-3, with D perhaps matching TRBD1 (5 bases). Trimming pared 4 bases from V and 4 bases from J, leaving 14 bases between. CDR1 SGHAT and CDR2 FQDESV come from the germline V gene (reference sequence). CDR3 length: 15 amino acids. The CDR3 sequence: CASSSDTGRGNTIYF. CDR3 in DNA: TGTGCCAGCAGCTCGGACACCGGCCGGGGAAACACCATATATTTT.

This clone was seen just once. The rearrangement uses TRBV29-1 and TRBJ1-2, with 7 positions matching TRBD1. Germline-derived CDR1 and CDR2 are SQVTM and ANQGSEA. V gave up 3 bases and J gave up 2 bases; unmatched junction bases: 3. The CDR3 consists of 13 residues. The CDR3 is CSVDDRVNYGYTF. The CDR3 nucleotides are TGCAGCGTTGACGACAGGGTAAACTATGGCTACACCTTC. The full variable domain, with the rest looked up from reference TRBV29-1 and TRBJ1-2, is SAVISQKPSRDICQRGTSLTIQCQVDSQVTMMFWYRQQPGQSLTLIATANQGSEATYESGFVIDKFPISRPNLTFSTLTVSNMSPEDSSIYLCSVDDRVNYGYTFGSGTRLTVV.

This rearrangement joins TRBV19 to TRBJ2-6; the match to TRBD1 covers 9 bases. The CDR3 runs to 16 residues. CDR1 and CDR2 from the germline V gene are LNHDA and SQIVND (reference sequence). Trimming removed 3 bases from V and 4 bases from J; junction bases left unmatched: 4. CDR3 protein: CASSITGGAGANVLTF. The CDR3 DNA follows: TGTGCCAGTAGTATTACAGGGGGCGCCGGGGCCAACGTCCTGACTTTC. The variable domain in full, with the rest retrieved from reference TRBV19 and TRBJ2-6, is DGGITQSPKYLFRKEGQNVTLSCEQNLNHDAMYWYRQDPGQGLRLIYYSQIVNDFQKGDIAEGYSVSREKKESFPLTVTSAQKNPTAFYLCASSITGGAGANVLTFGAGSRLTVL.

The CDR3 sequence is CASSLYAAGSTDTQYF. DNA for the CDR3: TGCGCCAGCAGCTTGTATGCAGCGGGAAGCACAGATACGCAGTATTTT. The chain combines TRBV5-1 with TRBJ2-3, with 7 bases aligning to TRBD2. Germline lookup yields CDR1 SGHRS and CDR2 YFSETQ. J was trimmed by 0 bases and V by 1 base; bases with no gene match: 5. The CDR3 runs to 16 residues.

This clone was recorded once. The V gene is TRBV24-1, the J gene TRBJ2-1, with 9 positions matching TRBD2. The junction had 10 bases not matched to a gene; V was cut back by 4 bases and J by 16 bases. From germline, CDR1 is KGHDR and CDR2 SFDVKD. This CDR3 is 13 amino acids long. The CDR3 nucleotides read TGTGCCACCAGTGAGCCCGGGACTAGCTTGTCATTCTTC. Protein sequence: CATSEPGTSLSFF.

The V gene is TRBV11-2, the J gene TRBJ2-2; D unclear. Germline CDR1 reads SGHAT; CDR2 reads FQNNGV. The ends were cut back, 3 bases at V and 0 bases at J, with 8 bases in the middle. The CDR3 sequence is 15 residues long. CDR3 sequence: CASSFSRANTGELFF. The CDR3, as DNA: TGTGCCAGCAGCTTCTCTAGGGCGAACACCGGGGAGCTGTTTTTT.

The chain links TRBV28 to TRBJ2-7, with 8 bases lining up with TRBD1. Germline V lookup: CDR1 MDHEN, CDR2 SYDVKM. Trimming cost V 5 bases and J 1 base; bases outside gene matches: 7. This CDR3 region has 15 residues. CDR3 coding DNA: TGTGCCAGCAGTAGCGGACAGGGTGGGTCCTACGAGCAGTACTTC. This encodes CASSSGQGGSYEQYF.

The V gene is TRBV7-2, the J gene TRBJ1-2, with D unclear. The CDR3 length is 12 residues. Between the trimmed V and J ends, which lost 1 base and 7 bases, there was a span of 7 bases. The germline gives CDR1 SGHTA, CDR2 FQGNSA. The CDR3 spells CASSLDVGGYTF. The CDR3 region has the DNA TGTGCCAGCAGCTTAGACGTGGGTGGCTACACCTTC.

The chain carries TRBV19 and TRBJ2-1; 7 positions match TRBD2. Germline values: CDR1 LNHDA, CDR2 SQIVND (reference sequence). V trimming: 4 bases; J trimming: 0 bases; junction bases outside the gene matches: 6. The CDR3 sequence is 16 residues long. The CDR3 sequence is CASSSGGGSSYNEQFF. CDR3 bases: TGTGCCAGTAGTAGTGGGGGGGGTAGCTCCTACAATGAGCAGTTCTTC.

The J gene is TRBJ2-7, the V gene TRBV12-3 or TRBV12-4; TRBD2 is a possible D gene (5 bases). Trimming removed 5 bases from V and 5 bases from J, with 10 bases in between. The CDR3 is made up of 12 amino acids. CDR3 in DNA: TGTGCCAGCAGTCCCACCGGGGACGAGCAGTACTTC. Encoded protein: CASSPTGDEQYF.

The V and J genes are TRBV19 and TRBJ2-2; 7 bases line up with TRBD1. Per the germline V gene, CDR1 is LNHDA and CDR2 is SQIVND (reference sequence). The V gene end was trimmed by 6 bases and the J gene end by 4 bases; junction bases not matched to a gene: 8. The CDR3 has 15 residues. The CDR3 sequence is CASSLGQVRTGELFF. The CDR3 DNA is TGTGCCAGTAGCCTCGGACAGGTTCGCACCGGGGAGCTGTTTTTT.

CDR3 loop: CASSPPTGTYYGYTF. CDR3 in DNA: TGTGCCAGCAGTCCTCCGACAGGTACTTACTATGGCTACACCTTC. This sequence joins TRBV6-6 and TRBJ1-2; the D gene is possibly TRBD1 (6 bases). There are 15 residues in the CDR3. In germline, CDR1 is MNHNY, CDR2 SVGAGI (reference sequence). V lost 5 bases and J lost 3, with 16 bases in between.

The chain employs TRBV11-2 and TRBJ2-7; 7 positions match TRBD2. The CDR3 runs to 14 residues. V lost 4 bases and J lost 4; bases outside the gene matches: 7. The germline V gene has CDR1 SGHAT and CDR2 FQNNGV. The CDR3: CASSSGTNPYEQYF. CDR3 DNA sequence: TGTGCCAGCAGCTCGGGGACTAATCCTTACGAGCAGTACTTC.